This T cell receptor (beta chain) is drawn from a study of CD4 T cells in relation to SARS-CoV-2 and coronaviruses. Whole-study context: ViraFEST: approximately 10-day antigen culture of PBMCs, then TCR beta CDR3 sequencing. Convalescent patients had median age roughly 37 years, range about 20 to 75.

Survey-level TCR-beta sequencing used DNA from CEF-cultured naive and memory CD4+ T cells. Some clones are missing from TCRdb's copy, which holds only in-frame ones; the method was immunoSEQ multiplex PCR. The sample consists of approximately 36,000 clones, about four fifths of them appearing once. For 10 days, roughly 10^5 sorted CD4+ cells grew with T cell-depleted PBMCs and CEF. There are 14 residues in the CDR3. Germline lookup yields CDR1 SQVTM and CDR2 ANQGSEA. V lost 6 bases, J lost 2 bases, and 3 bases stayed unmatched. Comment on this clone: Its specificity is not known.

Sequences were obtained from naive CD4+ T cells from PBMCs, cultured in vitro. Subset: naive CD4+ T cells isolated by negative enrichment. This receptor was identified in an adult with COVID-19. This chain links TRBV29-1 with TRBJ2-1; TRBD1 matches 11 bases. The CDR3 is CSVVDRGPYNEQFF. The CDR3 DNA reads TGCAGCGTCGTGGACAGGGGGCCCTACAATGAGCAGTTCTTC.